This passage covers 23 T cell receptor beta chains from one sample sequenced in a study of blood T cells in healthy people across ages. PCR was performed a second time for roughly 7 to 12 cycles using a sample-barcoded 5' primer and a J-beta primer mix. MiXCR, applied by TCRdb to the 5' RACE reads, yields one record per CDR3 protein. Here the sample spans 1.5 million to 2 million distinct CDR3 sequences, roughly 28% being singletons. The sequenced sample was blood. The receptors here all came from a woman aged 25 to 39 in good health.

The chain couples TRBV12-3 or TRBV12-4 to TRBJ2-1; no clear D gene. Trimming removed 5 bases from V and 7 bases from J, with 15 bases in between. CDR3 length equals 14 residues. The CDR3 region is CASSPRPVGNEQFF. The CDR3 nucleotides are TGTGCCAGCAGTCCGCGGCCGGTTGGAAATGAGCAGTTCTTC.

This clonotype was observed at least ten times. The chain employs TRBV3-1 and TRBJ2-7; no clear D. Germline V gives CDR1 LGHDT, CDR2 YNNKEL (reference sequence). Trimming took off 3 bases at V and 1 base at J, with 10 bases between the two ends. The CDR3 covers 14 residues. The CDR3 sequence: CASSQVRESYEQYF. The CDR3 DNA reads TGTGCCAGCAGCCAGGTGAGAGAGTCCTACGAGCAGTACTTC.

The DNA for the CDR3 is TGTGCCAGCAGCTTAGTCAAGCTGGGGTCCGGGGAGCTGTTTTTT. Translating gives CASSLVKLGSGELFF. V usage is TRBV7-2 and J usage is TRBJ2-2; D call uncertain. V lost 1 base and J 6 bases, leaving 12 bases between the germline ends. CDR1 and CDR2 (germline): SGHTA, FQGNSA. The CDR3 runs 15 residues.

The table lists this clonotype with a few counts. The chain links TRBV5-1 to TRBJ1-1, with TRBD1 as a possible D gene (5 bases). CDR1 is SGHRS and CDR2 is YFSETQ in the germline V gene. Trimming cost V 3 bases and J 1 base, with 13 bases left between them. The length of the CDR3 is 15 residues. In DNA, the CDR3 is TGCGCCAGCAGCTCGAGCCCCAGGGAGAACACTGAAGCTTTCTTT. Amino acid sequence: CASSSSPRENTEAFF. The variable domain in full, completed from reference TRBV5-1 and TRBJ1-1, reads KAGVTQTPRYLIKTRGQQVTLSCSPISGHRSVSWYQQTPGQGLQFLFEYFSETQRNKGNFPGRFSGRQFSNSRSEMNVSTLELGDSALYLCASSSSPRENTEAFFGQGTRLTVV.

This clonotype was observed many times. The rearrangement uses TRBV15 and TRBJ2-5; 7 bases agree with TRBD2. CDR1 LNHNV and CDR2 YYDKDF come from the germline V gene (reference sequence). CDR3 length: 14 residues. The junction had 5 bases not matched to a gene; V was cut back by 3 bases and J by 4 bases. The CDR3, as DNA: TGTGCCACCAGCAGCAGGGCGGGAGTAGAGACCCAGTACTTC. Translated, it gives CATSSRAGVETQYF.

With respect to this clonotype: One base away lies a much larger clone, so this may be a sequencing read error. The rearrangement uses TRBV7-9 and TRBJ2-7, with TRBD2 matching over 14 bases. This CDR3 comprises 15 residues. V shed 5 bases and J 2 bases; nucleotides not matched to a gene: 2. Looked up from germline, CDR1 is SEHNR and CDR2 is FQNEAQ (reference sequence). CDR3 protein: CASSKTSGRAYEQYF. The DNA for the CDR3 is TGTGCCAGCAGCAAGACTAGCGGGAGGGCCTACGAGCAGTACTTC.

The gene calls are TRBV4-1 and TRBJ1-5; unclear D gene. Germline values: CDR1 MGHRA, CDR2 YSYEKL. This CDR3 comprises 15 residues. V lost 1 base to trimming and J lost 4 bases, with 11 bases between them. CDR3 nucleotides: TGCGCCAGCAGCCAAGTAACGGGCGAAAATCAGCCCCAGCATTTT. Encoded protein: CASSQVTGENQPQHF.

The rearrangement links TRBV2 to TRBJ2-5; the D gene is possibly TRBD1 (5 bases). The V and J ends lost 6 bases and 2 bases respectively, with 13 bases between them. The CDR3 contains 14 residues. Germline-derived CDR1 and CDR2 are SNHLY and FYNNEI. CDR3 sequence (DNA): TGTGCCAGCAGCGAAACGAGACAGCAAGAGACCCAGTACTTC. Amino acids: CASSETRQQETQYF.

The table lists this clonotype with a few counts. The chain has TRBV20-1 and TRBJ1-2; D is undetermined. Trimming shortened V by 5 bases and J by 8 bases, and 15 bases separated the two germline ends. The V gene's germline CDR1 is DFQATT and CDR2 SNEGSKA (reference sequence). This CDR3 contains 12 residues. The CDR3 nucleotides are TGCAGTGCTGGTCCCACCTGGAGGGGCTACACCTTC. The encoded protein is CSAGPTWRGYTF.

This sequence joins TRBV10-1 and TRBJ2-1, with TRBD1 as a possible D gene (5 bases). The CDR3 spans 15 residues. Germline CDR1 is WNHNN and CDR2 is SYGVQD (reference sequence). With 2 bases removed from V and 12 bases from J, the gap between germline ends came to 20 bases. This chain's CDR3 is CASSEGAAGDVGQFF. The DNA of the CDR3 is TGCGCCAGCAGTGAGGGGGCCGCCGGAGACGTCGGGCAGTTCTTC.

In regard to this clonotype: The junction shows a germline mismatch at one end, possibly a read error. J is TRBJ2-5 and V is TRBV5-1; no clear D. This CDR3 is 13 amino acids long. Germline V gene sequence: CDR1 SGHRS, CDR2 YFSETQ. The DNA of the CDR3 is TGCACCAGCAGCTTGATGCCATCAGAGACCCAGTACTTC. Protein: CTSSLMPSETQYF.

Turning to this clonotype: At one end, the junction sequence differs from germline, possibly due to a read error. The chain uses TRBV5-5 and TRBJ2-3, with TRBD2 as a possible D gene (6 bases). Germline CDR1 is SGHKS and CDR2 is YYEKEE (reference sequence). This CDR3 region has 17 residues. CDR3 in DNA: TGTGCCAGCAGCCCCGGCCGGGACTCCAGTAGCATAGATACGCAGTATTTT. It specifies CASSPGRDSSSIDTQYF.

This clonotype has ten or more counts. This chain links TRBV29-1 with TRBJ2-5; D call uncertain. V shed 3 bases and J shed 1 base, with 3 bases lying between them. The CDR3 covers 11 residues. Germline V gene sequence: CDR1 SQVTM, CDR2 ANQGSEA. CDR3 sequence (DNA): TGCAGCGTTGATAGCCAAGAGACCCAGTACTTC. Translated: CSVDSQETQYF.

In its sample, this clonotype was seen a few times. CDR3 nucleotides: TGTGCCAGCAGTCGGTTATCGGAAGCTAACTATGGCTACACCTTC. Its protein is CASSRLSEANYGYTF. The V and J genes are TRBV6-5 and TRBJ1-2, with D unresolved. V lost 5 bases, J lost 0 bases, and 13 bases lay in between. This CDR3 is built from 15 residues. From germline, CDR1 is MNHEY and CDR2 SVGAGI.

CDR3 sequence: CASSEGLPDNEQFF. The CDR3 DNA reads TGTGCCAGCAGTGAAGGGCTACCAGACAATGAGCAGTTCTTC. The V call is TRBV12-3 or TRBV12-4, the J call TRBJ2-1; D unresolved. This CDR3 has 14 amino acids. The germline V and J ends were trimmed by 5 bases and 5 bases, with 13 bases remaining between them.

This clonotype was observed a few times. The chain links TRBV7-2 to TRBJ1-6; D is undetermined. V was trimmed by 0 bases and J by 9 bases, leaving 12 bases between them. The CDR3 length is 15 residues. The germline V gene encodes CDR1 SGHTA and CDR2 FQGNSA. Here the CDR3 DNA reads TGTGCCAGCAGCTTAGCGGTGGGGAATGGTTCACCCCTCCACTTT. Translating it yields CASSLAVGNGSPLHF.

Remarks on this clonotype: A much larger clone lies one base from this, so it may be a read error. The V gene is TRBV29-1, the J gene TRBJ2-4; weak D call: TRBD2 (5 bases). Germline V gene sequence: CDR1 SQVTM, CDR2 ANQGSEA. V lost 7 bases, J lost 13 bases, and 20 bases lay in between. The length of the CDR3 is 12 residues. The CDR3 is CSAERSANEQYF. CDR3 nucleotides: TGCAGCGCCGAGCGTAGCGCCAATGAGCAGTACTTC.

This clonotype has only a few counts. As DNA, the CDR3 is TGTGCCAGCAGCGTAGGGAGGGTACCTTCAAACAATGAGCAGTTCTTC. Translated, it gives CASSVGRVPSNNEQFF. The chain recombines TRBV9 with TRBJ2-1; D is possibly TRBD2 (6 bases). Germline values: CDR1 SGDLS, CDR2 YYNGEE. The V gene lost 0 bases and the J gene lost 5 bases, with 15 bases spanning the gap. The CDR3 sequence is 16 residues long.

The V and J genes are TRBV11-3 and TRBJ2-3; D perhaps matches TRBD1 (5 bases). V was cut by 6 bases and J by 3 bases, with 16 bases left in between. Germline CDR1 and CDR2: SGHNT and YENEEA. The CDR3 sequence is 15 residues long. In DNA, the CDR3 is TGTGCCAGCAGTCAAGGCGTGTCAGGGACAGATACGCAGTATTTT. This codes for CASSQGVSGTDTQYF.

The gene calls are TRBV6-5 and TRBJ2-3, with no clear D. V was cut by 2 bases and J by 2 bases, with 8 bases left in between. From germline, CDR1 is MNHEY and CDR2 SVGAGI. The CDR3 spans 14 residues. The CDR3 loop reads CASSYGADTDTQYF. The CDR3 bases are TGTGCCAGCAGTTACGGCGCAGACACAGATACGCAGTATTTT.

In its sample, this clonotype was seen many times. This chain links TRBV20-1 with TRBJ2-7; TRBD2 is a possible D gene (5 bases). With 1 base removed from V and 12 bases from J, the gap between germline ends came to 16 bases. Germline V CDR1 and CDR2: DFQATT, SNEGSKA (reference sequence). The CDR3 extends over 12 amino acids. The CDR3 region has the DNA TGCAGTGCTAGAGGGGGTACGGGAAAGATGTACTTC. Translated, it gives CSARGGTGKMYF.

J is TRBJ2-7 and V is TRBV9; D is possibly TRBD1 (6 bases). The V gene's germline CDR1 is SGDLS and CDR2 YYNGEE. The V end was cut by 0 bases, the J end by 6 bases, with 13 bases between. This CDR3 is 14 amino acids long. DNA for the CDR3: TGTGCCAGCAGCGTAGCCCAAGGGGGTGGCGAGCAGTACTTC. Protein: CASSVAQGGGEQYF.

The V and J genes are TRBV11-2 and TRBJ1-6; 8 positions agree with TRBD1. CDR1 and CDR2 from the germline V gene are SGHAT and FQNNGV. The CDR3 extends over 14 amino acids. The trim removed 5 bases at V and 8 bases at J, leaving 5 bases unmatched. This CDR3 is CASSGAGGDSPLHF. CDR3 coding DNA: TGTGCCAGCAGCGGTGCAGGGGGCGATTCACCCCTCCACTTT.